The following is a TCR beta chain sequence with its context. This clone was observed a single time. This receptor's antigen is unknown. Per-base quality was not reported, and no clone a single base away is much larger than it. V loses 1 base, J loses 2 bases, and the germline ends lie 11 bases apart. The germline V gene supplies CDR1 MGHRA and CDR2 YSYEKL. Reading from cysteine to phenylalanine, the CDR3 counts 15 amino acids. Only CDR3 DNA remains: 45 bases, in frame from the first base. This specimen's time point label, interpreted: baseline before first vaccination. The treatment or condition label, read with the paper, signifies: meningococcal conjugate vaccine given as trial control. The vaccinee samples were drawn from two UK trials, COV001 and COV002, one of which was a single-blind randomized controlled phase 2/3 trial testing AZD1222 (ChAdOx1 nCoV-19) in healthy adults. For TCRbeta chain sequencing, PBMC samples from trial participants were taken at day 0 and at day 28 after the second dose.

The CDR3 regions of human TCRbeta chains were analyzed by immunosequencing. In the paper's pipeline: Repertoire TCRs were checked for matches against a reference library of SARS-CoV-2-specific TCRs that had been generated using the MIRA antigen-specificity platform. Breadth meant the fraction of unique TCRs that were SARS-CoV-2-associated, whereas depth meant the fraction of total T cells that were SARS-CoV-2-associated. Using the MIRA data, every spike-specific TCR was mapped to the spike region that the TCR reacted to and assigned to either a CD4 or a CD8 class. Log10-transformed breadth and depth values were compared by one-way ANOVA with Sidak's multiple comparisons tests. Held by TCRdb, this immuneACCESS table contains in-frame sequences only and omits some clones. Under half of the omission traces to an unresolved V gene where checked; the cause of the rest is unknown. Clonal size and the V and J genes are those of that table, whereas D and trimming came from the DNA. The sample yields 80,000 to 100,000 clones; approximately 86% were counted once. Under 13% of the sample is taken by the ten largest.

The entry originates in a study of T cell responses to AZD1222 COVID-19 vaccine (dated by TCRdb to about 2021). About the investigation overall: TCR sequencing covered some 240 trial participants: approximately 200 given two doses of AZD1222 and around 25 given two doses of MenACWY control vaccine. Trial participants were enrolled by age into 18-55, 56-69 and 70-plus year subgroups, with approximately 150, 30 and 60 TCR-sequenced participants respectively. Study-wide findings and limitations: In the small 56-69-year group, the increase in depth fell short of significance, most likely because of low power. Nearly half of unique spike-specific TCRs reportedly recognized epitopes outside regions mutated in the B.1.351 and B.1.1.7 variants. Conclusions about previously exposed vaccinees are limited, since just six AZD1222 recipients were seropositive for SARS-CoV-2 at baseline. Because no day 14 peak-response samples were available, repertoires were characterized only after the peak T cell response. Vaccine-associated CD4 TCRs spanned the whole spike protein, with dominant responses in regions 160-218 and 743-854. After two AZD1222 doses, both the breadth and the depth of spike-specific TCRs were significantly higher than at day 0 and than in MenACWY recipients. Participants were mostly white British and included more females than males, and it was suggested by the authors that clonal diversity may have been underestimated.

The receptor chain draws on TRBV4-1 and TRBJ1-1; no D gene is confidently identified. This sequence was found in an adult in good health. Material: peripheral blood, obtained on day 0 of MenACWY control vaccination. The CDR3 loop reads CASSQVRAANTEAFF. The sequenced DNA: TGCGCCAGCAGCCAAGTAAGGGCAGCAAACACTGAAGCTTTCTTT.